The 15 T cell receptor beta chains below were found in one sample sequenced in a study of blood T cell repertoires in COVID-19. The assay was immunoSEQ multiplex PCR, and TCRdb's table has in-frame clones only and misses some. The table shows roughly 250,000 clones, with 70% to 85% occurring only once. The sample was peripheral blood. These receptors were taken from an elderly woman with acute or convalescent COVID-19.

The CDR3 sequence: CASSLVGSRVSNEQYF. For the CDR3, the DNA is TGTGCCAGCAGCTTGGTCGGGTCGAGGGTTTCGAACGAGCAGTACTTC. This rearrangement joins TRBV7-2 to TRBJ2-7, with a weak D call TRBD2 (5 bases). Trimming took 3 bases from V and 5 from J, leaving 20 bases between them. This CDR3 has 16 residues. Germline assignment: CDR1 SGHTA and CDR2 FQGNSA.

Ten or more counts support this clone. The rearrangement joins TRBV7-2 to TRBJ1-5; D ambiguous. Germline V lookup: CDR1 SGHTA, CDR2 FQGNSA. The CDR3 loop spans 13 amino acids. V dropped 5 bases and J dropped 0 bases, with 5 bases sitting between them. Here the CDR3 DNA reads TGTGCCAGCAGCCGGGATAGCAATCAGCCCCAGCATTTT. Translation: CASSRDSNQPQHF.

The chain is built from TRBV20-1 and TRBJ1-5, with 12 bases that match TRBD1. CDR1 DFQATT and CDR2 SNEGSKA come from the germline V gene (reference sequence). V trimming: 3 bases; J trimming: 7 bases; junction bases outside the gene matches: 13. This CDR3 comprises 17 residues. The CDR3 loop reads CSASIRGGQGAGQPQHF. The CDR3 DNA reads TGCAGTGCTAGTATTAGAGGGGGACAGGGGGCGGGACAGCCCCAGCATTTT.

This clone was observed a handful of times. The chain joins TRBV6-5 to TRBJ2-7, with TRBD1 identical over 8 bases. Germline-derived CDR1 and CDR2 are MNHEY and SVGAGI. CDR3 length equals 14 residues. V shed 2 bases and J 6 bases; nucleotides not matched to a gene: 6. For the CDR3, the DNA is TGTGCCAGCAGTTACGACAGGGGTGGGGGCGAGCAGTACTTC. The encoded protein is CASSYDRGGGEQYF.

The chain links TRBV9 to TRBJ2-6, with a tentative D call TRBD2 (6 bases). Germline V gene lookup returns CDR1 SGDLS and CDR2 YYNGEE. Trimming shortened V by 0 bases and J by 0 bases, and 13 bases separated the two germline ends. There are 18 residues in the CDR3. The CDR3 bases are TGTGCCAGCAGCGTAGGTGGAGGGGTAATCTCTGGGGCCAACGTCCTGACTTTC. Its protein is CASSVGGGVISGANVLTF.

This clone has only one observation. The chain uses TRBV4-1 and TRBJ1-6; D uncertain. Trimming removed 0 bases from V and 2 bases from J, with 2 bases in between. The germline CDR1 and CDR2 sequences are MGHRA and YSYEKL. CDR3 length: 14 residues. CDR3 region: CASSQDTYNSPLHF. In DNA form, the CDR3 reads TGCGCCAGCAGCCAAGATACCTATAATTCACCCCTCCACTTT.

The J gene is TRBJ2-1, the V gene TRBV27; the D gene is possibly TRBD2 (6 bases). Trimming removed 8 bases from V and 9 bases from J, with 17 bases in between. CDR3 length: 13 amino acids. Germline V CDR1 and CDR2: MNHEY, SMNVEV (reference sequence). CDR3 loop: CASRPTGVSEQFF. The DNA of the CDR3 is TGTGCCAGCCGCCCGACGGGGGTGTCTGAGCAGTTCTTC.

This sequence joins TRBV7-9 and TRBJ2-7; D might be TRBD1 (5 bases). The CDR3 totals 12 residues. The V and J ends lost 6 bases and 4 bases respectively, with 10 bases between them. Germline V gene lookup returns CDR1 SEHNR and CDR2 FQNEAQ (reference sequence). The CDR3 protein is CASSWTPYEQYF. The DNA for the CDR3 is TGTGCCAGCAGTTGGACACCTTACGAGCAGTACTTC.

The CDR3: CASSFRERVAFF. CDR3 nucleotides: TGTGCCAGCAGCTTCAGGGAACGGGTCGCTTTCTTT. The chain combines TRBV5-6 with TRBJ1-1, with a possible D match to TRBD1 (5 bases). Germline loops: CDR1 SGHDT, CDR2 YYEEEE. This CDR3 is built from 12 residues. Trimming took off 2 bases at V and 11 bases at J, with 13 bases between the two ends.

The chain is built from TRBV12-3 or TRBV12-4 and TRBJ1-5; the D is unclear. The CDR3 length is 12 residues. V was clipped by 3 bases and J by 6 bases, with 6 bases between them. The CDR3, as DNA: TGTGCCAGCAGTTTTACTGGTCAGCCCCAGCATTTT. Its protein product is CASSFTGQPQHF.

The chain joins TRBV6-1 to TRBJ1-5; D not certain. V was shortened by 2 bases and J by 3 bases, with 14 bases between the two germline ends. The CDR3 has 16 residues. Germline CDR1 reads MNHNS; CDR2 reads SASEGT. The DNA of the CDR3 is TGTGCCAGCAGTGAACCCGTCGCGGGAGACAATCAGCCCCAGCATTTT. This gives the protein CASSEPVAGDNQPQHF.

The CDR3 nucleotides read TGTGCCAGTAGTATTTTCCAGGGGGCTCGAGAGCAGTACTTC. It yields the protein CASSIFQGAREQYF. The chain is built from TRBV19 and TRBJ2-7, with 8 bases fitting TRBD1. Unmatched junction bases numbered 8, after V lost 3 bases and J lost 7 bases. The CDR3 runs 14 residues. CDR1 is LNHDA, CDR2 SQIVND, per germline (reference sequence).

This chain joins TRBV5-1 and TRBJ2-7; TRBD1 is a possible D gene (5 bases). Germline assignment: CDR1 SGHRS and CDR2 YFSETQ. The V and J ends lost 0 bases and 3 bases respectively, with 10 bases between them. The length of the CDR3 is 14 residues. The CDR3 DNA sequence: TGCGCCAGCAGCTTGGATTGGCAGGGCTACGAGCAGTACTTC. The encoded protein is CASSLDWQGYEQYF.

CDR3 coding DNA: TGCGCCAACCCCGCGGGGGGCAGATCCTATAATTCACCCCTCCACTTT. As protein: CANPAGGRSYNSPLHF. The rearrangement links TRBV5-1 to TRBJ1-6; D perhaps matches TRBD1 (6 bases). CDR3 size: 16 residues. Between the trimmed V and J ends, which lost 9 bases and 1 base, there was a span of 17 bases. Germline values: CDR1 SGHRS, CDR2 YFSETQ.

This chain connects TRBV28 to TRBJ2-7, with unresolved D. The CDR3 consists of 12 residues. Germline V gives CDR1 MDHEN, CDR2 SYDVKM. The germline V and J ends were trimmed by 8 bases and 4 bases, with 12 bases remaining between them. The CDR3 sequence: CASAGRLYEQYF. CDR3 sequence (DNA): TGTGCCAGCGCTGGTAGATTGTACGAGCAGTACTTC.